The 10 T cell receptor beta chains below come from one sample, sequenced in a study of blood T cells in healthy people across ages. PCR was performed a second time for 7 to 11 cycles using a sample-barcoded 5' primer and a J-beta primer mix. TCRdb called the 5' RACE reads again in MiXCR, with one record for every CDR3 protein. The sample carries approximately 2,000,000 distinct CDR3 sequences, around 40% recorded once. Sequenced: blood. The receptors originated from a human donor in good health.

Details on this clonotype: This may come from a read error, since a much larger clone is one base off. This sequence joins TRBV9 and TRBJ2-4, with 7 bases identical to TRBD1. The better agreement between TRBJ2-7 and the DNA end casts doubt on the J call. Germline V gives CDR1 SGDLS, CDR2 YYNGEE. The CDR3 sequence is 14 residues long. CDR3: CASSPWDSSHEQYF. The CDR3 DNA is TGTGCCAGCAGCCCTTGGGACAGTAGCCACGAGCAGTACTTC.

This clonotype occurred a few times. The rearrangement uses TRBV12-3 or TRBV12-4 and TRBJ1-5; D may be TRBD1 (5 bases). The CDR3 has 13 amino acids. Trimming shortened V by 2 bases and J by 9 bases, and 11 bases separated the two germline ends. The CDR3 is CASSLPGWTPQHF. CDR3 in DNA: TGTGCCAGCAGTTTACCAGGGTGGACGCCCCAGCATTTT.

This clonotype was recorded a few times. CDR3 DNA sequence: TGTGCCAGCAGCGCCGGGGGGGACAGGGTGTTAGGTGAGCAGTTCTTC. It codes for CASSAGGDRVLGEQFF. The rearrangement links TRBV9 to TRBJ2-1, with a possible D match to TRBD1 (9 bases). CDR1 and CDR2 from the germline V gene are SGDLS and YYNGEE. The CDR3 contains 16 residues. V lost 3 bases to trimming and J lost 9 bases, with 22 bases between them.

This clonotype has more than one count but fewer than ten. One end of the junction varies from germline; a read error may be responsible. This chain connects TRBV4-2 to TRBJ1-6, with D uncertain. Germline V gene data show CDR1 as LGHNA and CDR2 as YNFKEQ. This CDR3 comprises 16 residues. CDR3 region: CAGSQDKGSYNSPLHF. CDR3 coding DNA: TGTGCCGGCAGCCAAGACAAAGGATCCTATAATTCACCCCTCCACTTT.

The chain recombines TRBV7-9 with TRBJ2-7; a possible D gene is TRBD2 (6 bases). The V end was cut by 4 bases, the J end by 2 bases, with 12 bases between. Per germline, CDR1 SEHNR and CDR2 FQNEAQ (reference sequence). This CDR3 has 14 residues. CDR3 protein: CASSSGWEAYEQYF. DNA of the CDR3: TGTGCCAGCAGCTCCGGCTGGGAGGCCTACGAGCAGTACTTC. The variable domain in full, with the rest retrieved from reference TRBV7-9 and TRBJ2-7, is DTGVSQNPRHKITKRGQNVTFRCDPISEHNRLYWYRQTLGQGPEFLTYFQNEAQLEKSRLLSDRFSAERPKGSFSTLEIQRTEQGDSAMYLCASSSGWEAYEQYFGPGTRLTVT.

The V gene is TRBV28, the J gene TRBJ1-2; D call uncertain. From germline, CDR1 is MDHEN and CDR2 SYDVKM. CDR3 length: 16 residues. The V end lost 7 bases, the J end lost 1 base, and 19 bases lay between the germline ends. The CDR3 nucleotides are TGTGCCAGCACCTTGGGAGGGATCCCTGTTAACTATGGCTACACCTTC. Residues: CASTLGGIPVNYGYTF.

This clonotype was seen a few times. V is TRBV9 and J is TRBJ1-1; 9 nucleotides line up with TRBD1. V lost 3 bases to trimming and J lost 3 bases; unmatched junction nucleotides: 6. Germline values: CDR1 SGDLS, CDR2 YYNGEE. This CDR3 contains 15 residues. The CDR3 bases are TGTGCCAGCAGCGCCAGACAGGGGGTGGACACTGAAGCTTTCTTT. Its translation: CASSARQGVDTEAFF.

In its sample, this clonotype was seen a few times. The CDR3: CASSSPGTGVPNEQFF. CDR3 DNA sequence: TGTGCCAGCAGTTCCCCCGGGACAGGGGTTCCCAATGAGCAGTTCTTC. This chain uses TRBV28 with TRBJ2-1, with 10 bases that match TRBD1. Germline lookup yields CDR1 MDHEN and CDR2 SYDVKM. Trimming cost V 4 bases and J 6 bases; bases outside gene matches: 9. The length of the CDR3 is 16 residues.

This rearrangement joins TRBV12-3 or TRBV12-4 to TRBJ1-5; D is uncertain. V was pared by 3 bases and J by 0 bases, with 9 bases between. The CDR3 runs to 15 residues. Here the CDR3 reads CASSFSRPSNQPQHF. DNA for the CDR3: TGTGCCAGCAGTTTCTCTAGGCCTAGCAATCAGCCCCAGCATTTT.

The chain recombines TRBV20-1 with TRBJ2-1; D is unclear. Germline values: CDR1 DFQATT, CDR2 SNEGSKA (reference sequence). The V and J ends lost 0 bases and 8 bases respectively, with 17 bases between them. CDR3 length equals 15 residues. The CDR3 here is CSARDPSQPLDEQFF. CDR3 DNA sequence: TGCAGTGCTAGAGATCCTTCTCAACCACTTGATGAGCAGTTCTTC.